These 19 T cell receptor beta chains were all obtained from the same sample, sequenced in a study of T-cell reconstitution after alpha-beta-depleted transplantation in children. Unique molecular identifiers were incorporated when the TCRbeta library was constructed. TCRdb itself ran the PCR reads through MiXCR, one entry per CDR3 protein. The sample holds about 500,000 distinct CDR3 sequences, around a third seen once. The sample in question was PBMCs from the stem cell graft donor, obtained from the stem cell graft. These receptor sequences come from a human donor who donated a stem cell graft to a child with aplastic anemia.

CDR3 bases: TGTGCCAGCAGCTTAGATCGTCAGGACGAGCAGTACTTC. This sequence encodes CASSLDRQDEQYF. The gene calls are TRBV7-8 and TRBJ2-7, with unresolved D. CDR1 SGHVS and CDR2 FQNEAQ come from the germline V gene. This CDR3 is 13 amino acids long. V was clipped by 1 base and J by 5 bases, with 9 bases between them.

The chain couples TRBV5-4 to TRBJ2-3; D not resolved. There are 13 residues in the CDR3. V lost 0 bases and J lost 4, with 6 bases in between. CDR1 and CDR2 (germline): SGHNT, YYREEE (reference sequence). Here the CDR3 DNA reads TGTGCCAGCAGCTTGGGGTCGGCAGATACGCAGTATTTT. This sequence encodes CASSLGSADTQYF.

V usage is TRBV7-8 and J usage is TRBJ2-2; 7 bases map to TRBD1. V dropped 0 bases and J dropped 5; count of bases not matched to a gene: 3. Germline values: CDR1 SGHVS, CDR2 FQNEAQ. The CDR3 is 15 residues long. This CDR3 is CASSLARGRTGELFF. The CDR3, as DNA: TGTGCCAGCAGCTTAGCGAGGGGGCGGACCGGGGAGCTGTTTTTT.

This clonotype was detected only a few times. The V and J genes are TRBV5-1 and TRBJ1-2; D is unclear. This CDR3 has 14 amino acids. V was shortened by 0 bases and J by 4 bases, with 10 bases between the two germline ends. Germline CDR1 is SGHRS and CDR2 is YFSETQ. CDR3 bases: TGCGCCAGCAGCTTGGACATGACATCCTATGGCTACACCTTC. Protein product: CASSLDMTSYGYTF.

The rearrangement joins TRBV11-2 to TRBJ2-2; 15 nucleotides agree with TRBD2. J was trimmed by 8 bases and V by 3 bases; bases with no gene match: 7. This CDR3 has 17 residues. CDR1 is SGHAT and CDR2 is FQNNGV in the germline V gene. Here the CDR3 reads CASSLQGTSGRFGELFF. In DNA, the CDR3 is TGTGCCAGCAGCTTGCAAGGGACTAGCGGGAGGTTTGGGGAGCTGTTTTTT. Full variable domain (missing parts from reference TRBV11-2 and TRBJ2-2): EAGVAQSPRYKIIEKRQSVAFWCNPISGHATLYWYQQILGQGPKLLIQFQNNGVVDDSQLPKDRFSAERLKGVDSTLKIQPAKLEDSAVYLCASSLQGTSGRFGELFFGEGSRLTVL.

The chain combines TRBV20-1 with TRBJ2-1; TRBD2 matches 12 bases. This CDR3 contains 13 residues. Germline values: CDR1 DFQATT, CDR2 SNEGSKA (reference sequence). With V trimmed by 5 bases and J by 4 bases, 0 bases remained unmatched. The CDR3 here is CSAGLAGYNEQFF. CDR3 nucleotides: TGCAGTGCTGGACTAGCGGGGTACAATGAGCAGTTCTTC.

The V call is TRBV20-1, the J call TRBJ1-4; D is possibly TRBD1 (5 bases). The CDR3 spans 13 residues. Trimming shortened V by 7 bases and J by 3 bases, and 12 bases separated the two germline ends. Germline CDR1 reads DFQATT; CDR2 reads SNEGSKA (reference sequence). In DNA form, the CDR3 reads TGCAGTGTATTAGGGGTGGCTAATGAAAAACTGTTTTTT. Translating gives CSVLGVANEKLFF.

The V and J genes are TRBV5-1 and TRBJ2-7; perhaps TRBD2 as D (5 bases). Germline V gene sequence: CDR1 SGHRS, CDR2 YFSETQ. This CDR3 is built from 14 residues. The germline V and J ends were trimmed by 4 bases and 6 bases, with 17 bases remaining between them. CDR3 bases: TGCGCCAGCAGCCCAAGGTTAGACGAGGGCGAGCAGTACTTC. This translates into CASSPRLDEGEQYF.

The V gene is TRBV18, the J gene TRBJ1-3, with TRBD1 matching over 7 bases. This CDR3 spans 16 amino acids. V lost 4 bases, J lost 0 bases, and 6 bases stayed unmatched. Looked up from germline, CDR1 is KGHSH and CDR2 is LQKENI. CDR3 DNA: TGTGCCAGCTCACGACTTGGGGACAGCTCTGGAAACACCATATATTTT. It encodes CASSRLGDSSGNTIYF.

Only a few counts were recorded for this clonotype. The rearrangement uses TRBV6-1 and TRBJ2-2; D is perhaps TRBD1 (7 bases). The CDR3 length is 16 residues. Germline assignment: CDR1 MNHNS and CDR2 SASEGT. V lost 6 bases, J lost 7 bases, and 21 bases lay in between. Here the CDR3 reads CASRPGQRLDGGELFF. CDR3 in DNA: TGTGCCAGCAGGCCGGGACAGCGACTAGATGGCGGGGAGCTGTTTTTT.

This clonotype has more than one count but fewer than ten. The chain recombines TRBV11-2 with TRBJ2-1; TRBD2 might be the D (6 bases). The CDR3 has 18 residues. Trimming cost V 5 bases and J 3 bases, with 23 bases left between them. Per germline, CDR1 SGHAT and CDR2 FQNNGV. CDR3 sequence (DNA): TGTGCCAGCAGCCGAACTCTAGCGAACGGGATGGGCTACAATGAGCAGTTCTTC. As protein: CASSRTLANGMGYNEQFF.

V and J are TRBV5-6 and TRBJ2-1; 10 bases fit TRBD1. The CDR3 runs 15 residues. Germline V lookup: CDR1 SGHDT, CDR2 YYEEEE. Germline trimming cut 2 bases from V and 6 bases from J; bases unmatched to any gene: 5. Here the CDR3 reads CASSFGTGVLNEQFF. CDR3 in DNA: TGTGCCAGCAGCTTCGGGACAGGGGTCCTCAATGAGCAGTTCTTC. Together with reference TRBV5-6 and TRBJ2-1, the CDR3 gives the full variable domain: DAGVTQSPTHLIKTRGQQVTLRCSPKSGHDTVSWYQQALGQGPQFIFQYYEEEERQRGNFPDRFSGHQFPNYSSELNVNALLLGDSALYLCASSFGTGVLNEQFFGPGTRLTVL.

The chain recombines TRBV30 with TRBJ1-4; 7 bases line up with TRBD1. The V and J ends lost 1 base and 3 bases, in that order; junction bases with no gene match: 5. The germline gives CDR1 GTSNPN, CDR2 SVGIG (reference sequence). The CDR3 runs to 15 residues. The CDR3 DNA reads TGTGCCTGGAGTGGAGGAAGGGGGCCTAATGAAAAACTGTTTTTT. Translated, it gives CAWSGGRGPNEKLFF.

The rearrangement uses TRBV7-9 and TRBJ1-1; D unresolved. V was clipped by 5 bases and J by 0 bases, with 10 bases between them. This CDR3 spans 14 amino acids. Germline CDR1 reads SEHNR; CDR2 reads FQNEAQ (reference sequence). CDR3 sequence (DNA): TGTGCCAGCAGCCCGACAAGTATGAACACTGAAGCTTTCTTT. Translated: CASSPTSMNTEAFF.

The gene calls are TRBV24-1 and TRBJ1-1, with D unresolved. The ends were cut back, 7 bases at V and 3 bases at J, with 17 bases in the middle. CDR3 length: 15 amino acids. Germline-derived CDR1 and CDR2 are KGHDR and SFDVKD. In DNA, the CDR3 is TGTGCCACCAGGCCTACGAGGGCAGCCGACACTGAAGCTTTCTTT. Its protein product is CATRPTRAADTEAFF.

The chain combines TRBV28 with TRBJ1-2; the match to TRBD1 covers 9 bases. The CDR3 contains 15 residues. Germline V gives CDR1 MDHEN, CDR2 SYDVKM. V shed 5 bases, J shed 5 bases, and the junction held 9 bases outside the gene matches. Here the CDR3 DNA reads TGTGCCAGCAGTGCGCCGCGGGGACAGGGATATGGCTACACCTTC. Translation gives CASSAPRGQGYGYTF.

This clonotype was seen a single time. This chain links TRBV20-1 with TRBJ1-5, with a possible D match to TRBD1 (6 bases). CDR1 and CDR2 from the germline V gene are DFQATT and SNEGSKA (reference sequence). V lost 6 bases and J lost 5, with 17 bases in between. This CDR3 is 14 amino acids long. CDR3: CSARVGGADQPQHF. The CDR3 bases are TGCAGTGCCCGGGTTGGGGGGGCGGATCAGCCCCAGCATTTT.

The chain employs TRBV6-2 or TRBV6-3 and TRBJ1-1; weak D call: TRBD1 (6 bases). V gave up 6 bases and J gave up 4 bases, with 9 bases separating them. Germline CDR1 and CDR2: MNHEY and SVGEGT. There are 12 residues in the CDR3. CDR3 protein: CASRQGFTEAFF. DNA of the CDR3: TGTGCCAGCAGACAGGGTTTCACTGAAGCTTTCTTT.

This clonotype appeared a few times. The chain carries TRBV7-9 and TRBJ2-3; 7 positions match TRBD2. The CDR3 consists of 16 residues. With V trimmed by 5 bases and J by 2 bases, 10 bases remained unmatched. Germline V gene data show CDR1 as SEHNR and CDR2 as FQNEAQ (reference sequence). The CDR3, as DNA: TGTGCCAGCAGCCCTAACCCTAGCGGATTCACAGATACGCAGTATTTT. This sequence encodes CASSPNPSGFTDTQYF.